This entry lists 12 T cell receptor beta chains sequenced from one sample in a study of T cell responses to AZD1222 COVID-19 vaccine. Produced via immunoSEQ multiplex PCR; TCRdb's table is partial and in-frame only. The sample records approximately 110,000 clones, 92% being singletons. Sequences were derived from peripheral blood, sampled on day 0 of AZD1222 vaccination. All receptors come from an adult in good health.

This rearrangement joins TRBV5-1 to TRBJ2-1, with 7 nucleotides matching TRBD1. Per the germline V gene, CDR1 is SGHRS and CDR2 is YFSETQ. This CDR3 region has 14 residues. Germline trimming cut 0 bases from V and 5 bases from J; bases unmatched to any gene: 2. The CDR3 sequence: CASSLGQGNNEQFF. CDR3 nucleotide sequence: TGCGCCAGCAGCTTGGGACAGGGTAACAATGAGCAGTTCTTC.

The CDR3 loop is CASSPSVAGELFF. The DNA of the CDR3 is TGTGCCAGCAGTCCCTCCGTGGCCGGGGAGCTGTTTTTT. This rearrangement joins TRBV28 to TRBJ2-2, with D hard to call. Germline CDR1 is MDHEN and CDR2 is SYDVKM. The V end lost 5 bases, the J end lost 6 bases, and 10 bases lay between the germline ends. The CDR3 sequence is 13 residues long.

As concerns this clone: Within the sample, other DNA sequences also encode this same CDR3. This chain joins TRBV11-2 and TRBJ1-2, with D unclear. The CDR3 runs 13 residues. V gave up 0 bases and J gave up 2 bases, with 4 bases separating them. Germline V gives CDR1 SGHAT, CDR2 FQNNGV. The CDR3 region has the DNA TGTGCCAGCAGCTTAGACAGGAACTATGGCTACACCTTC. Its translation is CASSLDRNYGYTF.

In DNA form, the CDR3 reads TGTGCCAGCAGTTTGGACAGGGGAGGCGATCAGCCCCAGCATTTT. Protein sequence: CASSLDRGGDQPQHF. The chain joins TRBV6-5 to TRBJ1-5; TRBD1 matches 9 bases. The CDR3 consists of 15 residues. V shed 4 bases and J 5 bases; nucleotides not matched to a gene: 6. From germline, CDR1 is MNHEY and CDR2 SVGAGI.

This chain uses TRBV2 with TRBJ2-2; D perhaps matches TRBD1 (6 bases). The CDR3 sequence is 15 residues long. V dropped 8 bases and J dropped 1 base, with 14 bases sitting between them. CDR1 and CDR2 (germline): SNHLY, FYNNEI. This CDR3 reads CASRAGTLNTGELFF. The CDR3 region has the DNA TGTGCCAGCCGAGCCGGGACACTGAACACCGGGGAGCTGTTTTTT.

The chain combines TRBV11-2 with TRBJ2-2; the match to TRBD2 covers 8 bases. The CDR3 has 15 amino acids. Germline CDR1 SGHAT, CDR2 FQNNGV. After removal of 3 bases from V and 5 bases from J, the junction contained 5 bases not matched to a gene. CDR3 DNA: TGTGCCAGCAGCTTCGGCGGGGGGCGGACCGGGGAGCTGTTTTTT. It encodes CASSFGGGRTGELFF.

The V gene is TRBV4-3, the J gene TRBJ2-7, with TRBD1 identical over 8 bases. The germline CDR1 and CDR2 sequences are LGHNA and YSLEER. V lost 6 bases and J lost 3; bases outside the gene matches: 10. There are 15 residues in the CDR3. The CDR3 DNA sequence: TGCGCCAGCAGTCTGACAGGGGCCGGGGGCTACGAGCAGTACTTC. Protein sequence: CASSLTGAGGYEQYF.

The chain has TRBV6-5 and TRBJ1-6; 12 nucleotides align to TRBD1. Germline trimming cut 7 bases from V and 7 bases from J; bases unmatched to any gene: 2. This CDR3 contains 14 residues. In germline, CDR1 is MNHEY, CDR2 SVGAGI. CDR3 sequence: CASTGTGGNSPLHF. The DNA of the CDR3 is TGTGCCAGCACCGGGACAGGGGGCAATTCACCCCTCCACTTT.

The chain has TRBV7-3 and TRBJ2-5; weak D call: TRBD2 (6 bases). V dropped 2 bases and J dropped 5 bases, with 18 bases sitting between them. Germline CDR1 and CDR2: SGHTA and FQGTGA. This CDR3 spans 16 amino acids. DNA of the CDR3: TGTGCCAGCAGCTTAGGTTTCGGAGGGGTCGGGGAGACCCAGTACTTC. Its translation is CASSLGFGGVGETQYF.

The chain combines TRBV6-4 with TRBJ2-3, with 10 positions matching TRBD2. Trimming at V came to 0 bases and at J to 4 bases, leaving 7 bases not matched to a gene. The CDR3 covers 17 residues. CDR1 and CDR2 (germline): MRHNA, SNTAGT. CDR3 amino acids: CASSDSGELAGSDTQYF. The CDR3 DNA is TGTGCCAGCAGTGACTCTGGGGAACTAGCGGGATCAGATACGCAGTATTTT.

V gene TRBV5-1 combines with J gene TRBJ1-5, with D perhaps matching TRBD1 (5 bases). Germline V CDR1 and CDR2: SGHRS, YFSETQ. The V end lost 4 bases, the J end lost 5 bases, and 16 bases lay between the germline ends. The CDR3 runs to 15 residues. The CDR3 region has the DNA TGCGCCAGCAGCCCGGGGGACCTTGGAGATCAGCCCCAGCATTTT. Amino acid sequence: CASSPGDLGDQPQHF.

The rearrangement joins TRBV28 to TRBJ2-5; weak D call: TRBD1 (5 bases). This CDR3 spans 16 amino acids. Deletions cut 1 base from V and 3 bases from J, with 15 bases between. Per germline, CDR1 MDHEN and CDR2 SYDVKM. This chain's CDR3 is CASSLSWGATEETQYF. CDR3 nucleotides: TGTGCCAGCAGTTTATCGTGGGGCGCAACAGAAGAGACCCAGTACTTC.